This T cell receptor beta chain was captured in a study of T-cell memory formation after mild COVID-19. Study outcomes and limitations: Contracting clones from day 15 to 85 showed balanced CD4/CD8; later expanders favored CD4+. The CD4+ clones that contracted clustered mainly within CM and EM, and the CD8+ clones concentrated in EMRA.

From 5'RACE with constant-segment primers came TCR alpha and TCR beta cDNA libraries that carried sample barcodes and UMIs. TCRdb redid the calling of the 5' RACE reads with MiXCR, one entry per CDR3 protein. Of 450,000 to 650,000 distinct CDR3 sequences in the sample, roughly 22% were seen once. This clonotype occurred many times. What it binds is unknown. CDR1 SGHVS and CDR2 FNYEAQ come from the germline V gene. V dropped 2 bases and J dropped 5 bases, with 15 bases sitting between them. The CDR3 is made up of 15 amino acids. The TCR comes from an adult woman who had mild COVID-19 (a few samples of this study predate the infection). Cell type and time point are not known. The rearrangement uses TRBV7-6 and TRBJ2-5; a weak D match, TRBD1 (5 bases). The sample comprised PBMCs or a T cell subset sorted from them (not recorded which). The CDR3 sequence is CASSLNQQGVETQYF. The CDR3 nucleotides read TGTGCCAGCAGCTTAAATCAGCAGGGTGTGGAGACCCAGTACTTC.